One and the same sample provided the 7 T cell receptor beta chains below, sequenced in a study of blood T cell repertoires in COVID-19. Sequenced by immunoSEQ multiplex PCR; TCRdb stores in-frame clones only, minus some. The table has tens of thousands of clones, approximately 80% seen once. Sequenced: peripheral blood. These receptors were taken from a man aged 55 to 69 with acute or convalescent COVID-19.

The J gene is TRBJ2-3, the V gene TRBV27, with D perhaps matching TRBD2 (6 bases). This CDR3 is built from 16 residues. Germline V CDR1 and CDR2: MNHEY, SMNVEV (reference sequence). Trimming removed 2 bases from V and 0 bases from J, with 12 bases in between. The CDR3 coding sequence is TGTGCCAGCAGTTTACGGGGCGGGGCTAGCACAGATACGCAGTATTTT. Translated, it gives CASSLRGGASTDTQYF.

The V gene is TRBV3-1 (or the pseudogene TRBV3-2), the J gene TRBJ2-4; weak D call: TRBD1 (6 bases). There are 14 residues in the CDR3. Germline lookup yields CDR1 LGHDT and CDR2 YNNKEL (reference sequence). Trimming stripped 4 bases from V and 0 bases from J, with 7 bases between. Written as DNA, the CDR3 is TGTGCCAGCAGCCCGGACAGAGCCAAAAACATTCAGTACTTC. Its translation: CASSPDRAKNIQYF.

The DNA for the CDR3 is TGTGCCAGTAGTATAGATCGTAGGGCAGGGCAAACCGGGGAGCTGTTTTTT. This translates into CASSIDRRAGQTGELFF. V usage is TRBV19 and J usage is TRBJ2-2; perhaps TRBD1 as D (5 bases). The CDR3 contains 17 residues. CDR1 is LNHDA, CDR2 SQIVND, per germline (reference sequence). Trimming took off 0 bases at V and 5 bases at J, with 16 bases between the two ends.

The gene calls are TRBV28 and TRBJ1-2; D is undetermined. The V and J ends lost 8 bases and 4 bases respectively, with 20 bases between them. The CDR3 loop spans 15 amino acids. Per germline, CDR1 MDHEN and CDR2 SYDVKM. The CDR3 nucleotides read TGTGCCAGCGGGTCATTACCCCCAGGCAGCTATGGCTACACCTTC. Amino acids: CASGSLPPGSYGYTF.

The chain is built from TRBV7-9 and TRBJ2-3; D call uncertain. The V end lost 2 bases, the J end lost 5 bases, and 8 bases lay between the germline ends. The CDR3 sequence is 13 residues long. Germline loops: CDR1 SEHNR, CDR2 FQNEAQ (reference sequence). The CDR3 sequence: CASSLSSLDTQYF. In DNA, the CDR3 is TGTGCCAGCAGCTTAAGCTCACTAGATACGCAGTATTTT.

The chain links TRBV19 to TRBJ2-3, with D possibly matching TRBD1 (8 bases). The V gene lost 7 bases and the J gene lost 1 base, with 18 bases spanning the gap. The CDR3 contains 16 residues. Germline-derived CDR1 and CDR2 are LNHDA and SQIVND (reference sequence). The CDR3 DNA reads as TGTGCCAGTAACGACAGGGGAGGGTTCGGCACAGATACGCAGTATTTT. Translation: CASNDRGGFGTDTQYF.

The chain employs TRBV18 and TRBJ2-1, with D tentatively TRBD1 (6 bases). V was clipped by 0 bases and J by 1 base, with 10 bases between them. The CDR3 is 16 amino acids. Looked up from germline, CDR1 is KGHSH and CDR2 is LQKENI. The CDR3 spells CASSPPGHPSYNEQFF. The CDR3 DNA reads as TGTGCCAGCTCACCACCGGGACACCCATCCTACAATGAGCAGTTCTTC. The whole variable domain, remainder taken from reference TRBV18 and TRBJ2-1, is NAGVMQNPRHLVRRRGQEARLRCSPMKGHSHVYWYRQLPEEGLKFMVYLQKENIIDESGMPKERFSAEFPKEGPSILRIQQVVRGDSAAYFCASSPPGHPSYNEQFFGPGTRLTVL.